The 26 T cell receptor beta chains listed next were all sequenced from one sample in a study of blood T cell repertoires in COVID-19. Sequencing used immunoSEQ multiplex PCR; TCRdb keeps in-frame clones, though not all of them. The sample consists of tens of thousands of clones, around 86% of them appearing once. The sample was peripheral blood. The source is a woman of 80 years or more with active or convalescent COVID-19.

The chain is built from TRBV7-3 and TRBJ2-5; 13 nucleotides line up with TRBD2. This CDR3 comprises 15 residues. The germline V gene has CDR1 SGHTA and CDR2 FQGTGA. Trimming cost V 3 bases and J 5 bases; bases outside gene matches: 3. CDR3 in DNA: TGTGCCAGCAGCTTTACTAGCGGGAGGGCGGAGACCCAGTACTTC. Translated: CASSFTSGRAETQYF.

The chain employs TRBV7-3 and TRBJ1-2; perhaps TRBD1 as D (6 bases). Germline V lookup: CDR1 SGHTA, CDR2 FQGTGA. The germline V and J ends were trimmed by 6 bases and 8 bases, with 19 bases remaining between them. The CDR3 loop spans 14 amino acids. The CDR3 DNA is TGTGCCAGCAGGCCCGGGACATCGGCTGGCGGCTACACCTTC. Amino acid sequence: CASRPGTSAGGYTF.

The chain joins TRBV5-1 to TRBJ2-3; D is unclear. This CDR3 is built from 16 residues. The V gene's germline CDR1 is SGHRS and CDR2 YFSETQ. Trimming removed 0 bases from V and 0 bases from J, with 11 bases in between. This CDR3 reads CASSLAPSSSTDTQYF. CDR3 sequence (DNA): TGCGCCAGCAGCTTGGCCCCGAGTTCCAGCACAGATACGCAGTATTTT.

Of note for this clone: A junction boundary mismatches the germline segment, possibly from a read error. V gene TRBV28 combines with J gene TRBJ2-1; 7 bases fit TRBD2. The CDR3 length is 17 residues. Germline values: CDR1 MDHEN, CDR2 SYDVKM. Here the CDR3 DNA reads TGTGCCAGCAGTTTAGGAGTTTTAGGGCCGCTCCGACTAGCTCTCATCTTC. This translates into CASSLGVLGPLRLALIF.

The chain joins TRBV28 to TRBJ1-2; 7 bases map to TRBD1. Germline V gene data show CDR1 as MDHEN and CDR2 as SYDVKM. The CDR3 is made up of 14 amino acids. The ends lost 6 bases at V and 4 bases at J; junction bases unmatched: 8. CDR3 amino acids: CASRPVTGIYGYTF. CDR3 coding DNA: TGTGCCAGCAGACCGGTGACAGGGATCTATGGCTACACCTTC.

J is TRBJ2-5 and V is TRBV4-1; a weak D match, TRBD1 (5 bases). The ends were cut back, 0 bases at V and 5 bases at J, with 10 bases in the middle. The CDR3 contains 14 residues. CDR1 and CDR2 (germline): MGHRA, YSYEKL. CDR3 in amino acids: CASSQDRAGETQYF. CDR3 in DNA: TGCGCCAGCAGCCAAGACAGGGCAGGGGAGACCCAGTACTTC.

This chain connects TRBV5-4 to TRBJ2-1; D gene ambiguous. There are 14 residues in the CDR3. Germline V gene data show CDR1 as SGHNT and CDR2 as YYREEE (reference sequence). V lost 0 bases and J lost 5, with 9 bases in between. The CDR3, as DNA: TGTGCCAGCAGCTTGGGTGACGGAGACAATGAGCAGTTCTTC. Translation: CASSLGDGDNEQFF.

The V and J genes are TRBV30 and TRBJ1-5; D gene unclear. V was pared by 0 bases and J by 6 bases, with 6 bases between. The germline gives CDR1 GTSNPN, CDR2 SVGIG (reference sequence). The CDR3 has 12 amino acids. The CDR3 coding sequence is TGTGCCTGGAGTGTACCCAGTCAGCCCCAGCATTTT. Translated, it gives CAWSVPSQPQHF. The full variable domain, with the rest looked up from reference TRBV30 and TRBJ1-5, is SQTIHQWPATLVQPVGSPLSLECTVEGTSNPNLYWYRQAAGRGLQLLFYSVGIGQISSEVPQNLSASRPQDRQFILSSKKLLLSDSGFYLCAWSVPSQPQHFGDGTRLSIL.

The chain joins TRBV7-9 to TRBJ2-7; possibly TRBD2 for D (5 bases). From germline, CDR1 is SEHNR and CDR2 FQNEAQ (reference sequence). The CDR3 runs 13 residues. V shed 3 bases and J shed 1 base, with 7 bases lying between them. For the CDR3, the DNA is TGTGCCAGCAGCTTGACTACTTCCTACGAGCAGTACTTC. Its protein is CASSLTTSYEQYF.

The rearrangement joins TRBV6-5 to TRBJ2-6, with TRBD1 matching over 7 bases. From germline, CDR1 is MNHEY and CDR2 SVGAGI. CDR3 length equals 14 residues. Trimming at V came to 7 bases and at J to 2 bases, leaving 2 bases not matched to a gene. CDR3 protein: CASTGTAGANVLTF. CDR3 DNA sequence: TGTGCCAGCACGGGGACAGCTGGGGCCAACGTCCTGACTTTC.

This clone was picked up a small number of times. The rearrangement links TRBV6-2 or TRBV6-3 to TRBJ2-3; 10 positions agree with TRBD2. There are 17 residues in the CDR3. CDR1 and CDR2 from the germline V gene are MNHEY and SVGEGT. Trimming removed 0 bases from V and 4 bases from J; junction bases left unmatched: 7. The CDR3 nucleotides are TGTGCCAGCAGTTACTCGGTAGCGGGGGGCCCATCAGATACGCAGTATTTT. This gives the protein CASSYSVAGGPSDTQYF.

This chain connects TRBV7-9 to TRBJ2-7; D is perhaps TRBD2 (5 bases). The CDR3 runs 11 residues. CDR1 is SEHNR and CDR2 is FQNEAQ in the germline V gene (reference sequence). V lost 2 bases, J lost 7 bases, and 6 bases lay in between. The CDR3 is CASSLSGEQYF. As DNA, the CDR3 is TGTGCCAGCAGCTTATCGGGGGAGCAGTACTTC.

The sample holds a few counts of this clone. The chain combines TRBV30 with TRBJ1-5; no firm D call. With 2 bases removed from V and 7 bases from J, the gap between germline ends came to 9 bases. Germline V lookup: CDR1 GTSNPN, CDR2 SVGIG (reference sequence). CDR3 length equals 12 residues. The CDR3 DNA follows: TGTGCCTGGAGTCGGAGTGGACAGCCCCAGCATTTT. Its protein is CAWSRSGQPQHF.

V usage is TRBV7-9 and J usage is TRBJ2-1; 12 nucleotides match TRBD2. The ends lost 4 bases at V and 6 bases at J; junction bases unmatched: 4. Germline V gives CDR1 SEHNR, CDR2 FQNEAQ (reference sequence). The CDR3 contains 15 residues. In nucleotides, the CDR3 is TGTGCCAGCAGCTCCGGACTAGCGGGGCCCAATGAGCAGTTCTTC. Translation gives CASSSGLAGPNEQFF.

The chain uses TRBV7-2 and TRBJ2-7; 8 bases line up with TRBD2. The trim removed 3 bases at V and 2 bases at J, leaving 9 bases unmatched. Germline V gives CDR1 SGHTA, CDR2 FQGNSA. The CDR3 is 16 amino acids. The CDR3 sequence: CASSFYGPAGAYEQYF. The CDR3 DNA follows: TGTGCCAGCAGCTTCTACGGTCCAGCGGGAGCCTACGAGCAGTACTTC.

There are a few counts of this clone. This chain uses TRBV7-9 with TRBJ2-2; 7 positions agree with TRBD2. The CDR3 sequence is 14 residues long. The V gene's germline CDR1 is SEHNR and CDR2 FQNEAQ (reference sequence). J was trimmed by 6 bases and V by 5 bases; bases with no gene match: 6. CDR3 nucleotide sequence: TGTGCCAGCAGCCGTCCAGCGGGGCCCGGGGAGCTGTTTTTT. Translation gives CASSRPAGPGELFF.

CDR3 sequence: CASSREAQGVNEQFF. Here the CDR3 DNA reads TGTGCCAGCTCACGTGAAGCCCAGGGGGTCAATGAGCAGTTCTTC. The rearrangement links TRBV18 to TRBJ2-1; 7 bases line up with TRBD1. CDR1 KGHSH and CDR2 LQKENI come from the germline V gene. This CDR3 region has 15 residues. With V trimmed by 4 bases and J by 6 bases, 9 bases remained unmatched.

V and J are TRBV7-2 and TRBJ2-1; 9 bases are a match to TRBD1. The germline gives CDR1 SGHTA, CDR2 FQGNSA. The length of the CDR3 is 14 residues. The junction had 4 bases not matched to a gene; V was cut back by 2 bases and J by 8 bases. CDR3: CASSLRDRVHEQFF. The DNA for the CDR3 is TGTGCCAGCAGCTTACGGGACAGGGTTCATGAGCAGTTCTTC.

The chain carries TRBV7-2 and TRBJ1-1; 8 bases map to TRBD1. There are 16 residues in the CDR3. J gave up 1 base and V 1 base, and 5 bases lay outside the gene matches. Germline CDR1 is SGHTA and CDR2 is FQGNSA. In DNA, the CDR3 is TGTGCCAGCAGCTTAGACACTGGACAGGGGAACACTGAAGCTTTCTTT. It codes for CASSLDTGQGNTEAFF. The full variable domain, its missing parts supplied by reference TRBV7-2 and TRBJ1-1, is GAGVSQSPSNKVTEKGKDVELRCDPISGHTALYWYRQSLGQGLEFLIYFQGNSAPDKSGLPSDRFSAERTGGSVSTLTIQRTQQEDSAVYLCASSLDTGQGNTEAFFGQGTRLTVV.

The rearrangement joins TRBV7-2 to TRBJ2-7, with D unclear. The CDR3 runs 13 residues. V was shortened by 5 bases and J by 2 bases, with 10 bases between the two germline ends. Germline CDR1 is SGHTA and CDR2 is FQGNSA. The CDR3 reads CASSPSSTYEQYF. The DNA of the CDR3 is TGTGCCAGCAGCCCCTCATCTACCTACGAGCAGTACTTC.

This clone was counted a single time. This CDR3 reads CASRGQGFDTDTQYF. For the CDR3, the DNA is TGTGCCAGCAGAGGACAGGGTTTCGACACAGATACGCAGTATTTT. This chain connects TRBV2 to TRBJ2-3, with TRBD1 matching over 8 bases. The CDR3 consists of 15 residues. The V and J ends lost 6 bases and 2 bases, in that order; junction bases with no gene match: 7. Germline V gene lookup returns CDR1 SNHLY and CDR2 FYNNEI.

This chain joins TRBV4-1 and TRBJ2-1, with 9 bases aligning to TRBD1. This CDR3 has 16 amino acids. J gave up 5 bases and V 4 bases, and 9 bases lay outside the gene matches. CDR1 and CDR2 from the germline V gene are MGHRA and YSYEKL. CDR3 sequence (DNA): TGCGCCAGCAGCCGGATAGGGACAGGGTACGACAATGAGCAGTTCTTC. This gives the protein CASSRIGTGYDNEQFF.

This chain connects TRBV6-2 or TRBV6-3 to TRBJ2-1; a possible D gene is TRBD2 (7 bases). Trimming pared 2 bases from V and 10 bases from J, leaving 15 bases between. Germline V gene sequence: CDR1 MNHEY, CDR2 SVGEGT. The CDR3 consists of 14 residues. The CDR3, as DNA: TGTGCCAGCAGTTACGGGGGGGGCCCGCGAGAGCAGTTCTTC. It codes for CASSYGGGPREQFF.

The chain carries TRBV13 and TRBJ1-1; 8 bases line up with TRBD1. V shed 4 bases and J 0 bases; nucleotides not matched to a gene: 7. The CDR3 has 16 amino acids. Germline V CDR1 and CDR2: PRHDT, FYEKMQ (reference sequence). CDR3 amino acids: CASSSPDRVMNTEAFF. The DNA of the CDR3 is TGTGCCAGCAGCTCCCCGGACAGGGTGATGAACACTGAAGCTTTCTTT.

The rearrangement links TRBV19 to TRBJ1-5; 9 nucleotides match TRBD1. With 8 bases clipped from V and 6 bases from J, the junction kept 11 bases outside the gene matches. The CDR3 totals 15 residues. Germline V gives CDR1 LNHDA, CDR2 SQIVND (reference sequence). The DNA of the CDR3 is TGTGCCAGTCTACAACCGGGACAGGGCTTTCAGCCCCAGCATTTT. Encoded protein: CASLQPGQGFQPQHF.

The rearrangement links TRBV4-3 to TRBJ1-5, with D possibly being TRBD1 (5 bases). V was cut by 0 bases and J by 5 bases, with 5 bases left in between. The CDR3 loop spans 13 amino acids. Germline assignment: CDR1 LGHNA and CDR2 YSLEER. DNA of the CDR3: TGCGCCAGCAGCCAAGAAGGGGATCAGCCCCAGCATTTT. It specifies CASSQEGDQPQHF.